This entry is about one T cell receptor beta chain. TCRdb's table, derived via immunoSEQ multiplex PCR, lists solely in-frame clones and lacks some. Of about 66,000 clones in the sample, roughly four fifths were seen once. The sample is drawn from a study of OX40 agonist ivuxolimab in advanced cancers. This clonotype originated in an adult with an advanced solid tumor such as melanoma, head and neck, liver or kidney cancer. This sample comprised CD4+ or CD8+ T cells sorted from blood, obtained in a trial of the OX40 agonist ivuxolimab.

In nucleotides, the CDR3 is TGTGCCAGCAGTTACCGACAGGGAGATGAAAAACTGTTTTTT. Encoded protein: CASSYRQGDEKLFF. The rearrangement uses TRBV6-6 and TRBJ1-4; 7 nucleotides agree with TRBD1. This CDR3 contains 14 residues. CDR1 is MNHNY and CDR2 is SVGAGI in the germline V gene (reference sequence). After removal of 2 bases from V and 6 bases from J, the junction contained 3 bases not matched to a gene.